This passage covers 26 T cell receptor beta chains from one sample sequenced in a study of control samples from healthy donors and cancer patients. Data came from immunoSEQ multiplex PCR; TCRdb stores just in-frame clones and leaves some out. Among about 55,000 clones listed, approximately 86% were seen once. The material sequenced was blood. The receptors stem from a man over 45 in good health.

A single count supports this clone. V gene TRBV27 combines with J gene TRBJ1-1, with a tentative D call TRBD1 (5 bases). The CDR3 is made up of 14 amino acids. Germline V gene data show CDR1 as MNHEY and CDR2 as SMNVEV (reference sequence). V lost 3 bases and J lost 6, with 14 bases in between. As DNA, the CDR3 is TGTGCCAGCAGTTTCGGCAGCCGGGGCGCTGAAGCTTTCTTT. Translated, it gives CASSFGSRGAEAFF.

The rearrangement uses TRBV12-3 or TRBV12-4 and TRBJ1-1; D gene unclear. The CDR3 extends over 13 amino acids. Between the trimmed V and J ends, which lost 0 bases and 6 bases, there was a span of 8 bases. CDR3: CASSLAERPEAFF. Written as DNA, the CDR3 is TGTGCCAGCAGTTTAGCAGAAAGGCCTGAAGCTTTCTTT.

The chain employs TRBV9 and TRBJ2-7; 9 bases match TRBD2. The germline gives CDR1 SGDLS, CDR2 YYNGEE. The CDR3 contains 16 residues. The trim removed 0 bases at V and 1 base at J, leaving 5 bases unmatched. CDR3 residues: CASSVEALAGSYEQYF. For the CDR3, the DNA is TGTGCCAGCAGCGTAGAGGCCCTAGCGGGATCCTACGAGCAGTACTTC.

The rearrangement links TRBV5-5 to TRBJ1-4; weak D call: TRBD1 (5 bases). Germline values: CDR1 SGHKS, CDR2 YYEKEE (reference sequence). V was shortened by 0 bases and J by 0 bases, with 15 bases between the two germline ends. This CDR3 comprises 18 residues. The DNA of the CDR3 is TGTGCCAGCAGCTTGGGACAGAAGTCCTTAACAACTAATGAAAAACTGTTTTTT. Protein sequence: CASSLGQKSLTTNEKLFF. The whole variable domain, filled in from reference TRBV5-5 and TRBJ1-4, reads DAGVTQSPTHLIKTRGQQVTLRCSPISGHKSVSWYQQVLGQGPQFIFQYYEKEERGRGNFPDRFSARQFPNYSSELNVNALLLGDSALYLCASSLGQKSLTTNEKLFFGSGTQLSVL.

The V gene is TRBV12-2, the J gene TRBJ1-6; no check of the table's D call, TRBD1, against the DNA was made. TRBV12-2 is shown as a pseudogene. The CDR3 consists of 19 residues. The CDR3 DNA reads TGTGCAAGTCGCTCCACGGCGGCAGGGGGCTGGTCCTATAATTCACCCCTCCACTTT. It encodes CASRSTAAGGWSYNSPLHF.

This chain connects TRBV6-5 to TRBJ1-5; 7 bases are a match to TRBD1. The CDR3 length is 14 residues. Germline CDR1 reads MNHEY; CDR2 reads SVGAGI. Trimming took 8 bases from V and 3 from J; bases not matched to a gene: 7. The CDR3 region is CASVGDSNNQPQHF. CDR3 DNA sequence: TGTGCCAGCGTGGGGGACAGTAACAATCAGCCCCAGCATTTT.

The J gene is TRBJ2-5, the V gene TRBV28; 9 nucleotides align to TRBD1. Germline V gene sequence: CDR1 MDHEN, CDR2 SYDVKM. V lost 5 bases to trimming and J lost 2 bases; unmatched junction nucleotides: 3. The length of the CDR3 is 14 residues. The CDR3 loop reads CASSRTGAQETQYF. The CDR3 DNA reads TGTGCCAGCAGTCGGACAGGGGCTCAAGAGACCCAGTACTTC.

The chain uses TRBV28 and TRBJ1-2, with D hard to call. Trimming took off 5 bases at V and 5 bases at J, with 12 bases between the two ends. The CDR3 sequence is 13 residues long. Germline V CDR1 and CDR2: MDHEN, SYDVKM. CDR3: CASSRSTEYGYTF. The CDR3 DNA sequence: TGTGCCAGCAGTCGGAGCACGGAGTATGGCTACACCTTC.

V usage is TRBV6-6 and J usage is TRBJ2-2, with D possibly matching TRBD1 (7 bases). V was trimmed by 2 bases and J by 0 bases, leaving 10 bases between them. CDR1 and CDR2 from the germline V gene are MNHNY and SVGAGI (reference sequence). The CDR3 sequence is 16 residues long. This CDR3 is CASSYQGGANTGELFF. DNA of the CDR3: TGTGCCAGCAGTTACCAGGGGGGCGCGAACACCGGGGAGCTGTTTTTT.

Points on this clone: Within the sample, other DNA sequences also encode this same CDR3. J is TRBJ2-1 and V is TRBV7-2; 7 bases agree with TRBD1. This CDR3 region has 15 residues. The germline CDR1 and CDR2 sequences are SGHTA and FQGNSA. V shed 6 bases and J 0 bases; nucleotides not matched to a gene: 5. CDR3: CASSLQGSSYNEQFF. The CDR3 coding sequence is TGTGCCAGCAGTCTACAGGGGAGCTCCTACAATGAGCAGTTCTTC.

The J gene is TRBJ1-2, the V gene TRBV19; no clear D. CDR1 LNHDA and CDR2 SQIVND come from the germline V gene (reference sequence). The V gene lost 2 bases and the J gene lost 4 bases, with 14 bases spanning the gap. The CDR3 extends over 15 amino acids. The CDR3 loop reads CASSIRVEVVYGYTF. CDR3 coding DNA: TGTGCCAGTAGTATACGGGTAGAAGTAGTCTATGGCTACACCTTC.

This chain connects TRBV4-2 to TRBJ2-3; the D is unclear. This CDR3 region has 14 residues. Germline V lookup: CDR1 LGHNA, CDR2 YNFKEQ. V dropped 0 bases and J dropped 2 bases, with 6 bases sitting between them. The CDR3 nucleotides read TGTGCCAGCAGCCAAGAGTACGACACAGATACGCAGTATTTT. It yields the protein CASSQEYDTDTQYF.

This clone was seen a single time. This rearrangement joins TRBV30 to TRBJ1-2; D possibly corresponds to TRBD1 (5 bases). Trimming left V 3 bases short and J 9 bases short, with 11 bases between. This CDR3 comprises 11 residues. Germline V gene sequence: CDR1 GTSNPN, CDR2 SVGIG (reference sequence). This chain's CDR3 is CAWSGTTRYTF. CDR3 in DNA: TGTGCCTGGAGCGGGACCACCCGCTACACCTTC.

The chain has TRBV7-2 and TRBJ1-1, with D possibly being TRBD1 (6 bases). This CDR3 has 15 amino acids. V was shortened by 1 base and J by 10 bases, with 19 bases between the two germline ends. Germline assignment: CDR1 SGHTA and CDR2 FQGNSA. CDR3 residues: CASSLEGVRSVGAFF. As DNA, the CDR3 is TGTGCCAGCAGCTTAGAGGGGGTTCGATCCGTAGGAGCTTTCTTT.

V and J are TRBV7-3 and TRBJ2-1; D tentatively reads TRBD1 or TRBD2 (5 bases each). CDR3 length: 14 residues. Trimming removed 5 bases at V and 5 bases at J, with 13 bases between. Germline CDR1 reads SGHTA; CDR2 reads FQGTGA. This CDR3 is CASSLGALNNEQFF. CDR3 coding DNA: TGTGCCAGCAGCCTCGGGGCACTTAACAATGAGCAGTTCTTC. Filled out from reference TRBV7-3 and TRBJ2-1, the complete variable domain reads GAGVSQTPSNKVTEKGKYVELRCDPISGHTALYWYRQSLGQGPEFLIYFQGTGAADDSGLPNDRFFAVRPEGSVSTLKIQRTERGDSAVYLCASSLGALNNEQFFGPGTRLTVL.

The V call is TRBV6-2 or TRBV6-3, the J call TRBJ1-5, with 8 bases fitting TRBD1. Germline lookup yields CDR1 MNHEY and CDR2 SVGEGT. CDR3 length: 14 amino acids. With 4 bases clipped from V and 7 bases from J, the junction kept 6 bases outside the gene matches. The DNA for the CDR3 is TGTGCCAGCAGTTTCGGACAGGGCGGCCAGCCCCAGCATTTT. Translated, it gives CASSFGQGGQPQHF.

This clone was seen a single time. The V call is TRBV19, the J call TRBJ2-1; 9 bases align to TRBD2. The germline gives CDR1 LNHDA, CDR2 SQIVND (reference sequence). J was trimmed by 12 bases and V by 3 bases; bases with no gene match: 9. The CDR3 is 14 residues long. CDR3 bases: TGTGCCAGTAGTATCGCGGGAGGGAGTTTAGGGCAGTTCTTC. Its protein is CASSIAGGSLGQFF.

The rearrangement links TRBV3-1 (or the pseudogene TRBV3-2) to TRBJ2-2; TRBD2 aligns across 9 bases. The trim removed 1 base at V and 4 bases at J, leaving 4 bases unmatched. Germline CDR1 reads LGHDT; CDR2 reads YNNKEL (reference sequence). CDR3 size: 16 residues. This chain's CDR3 is CASSQVPSGITGELFF. The CDR3 bases are TGTGCCAGCAGCCAAGTTCCTAGCGGGATCACCGGGGAGCTGTTTTTT.

The V gene is TRBV19, the J gene TRBJ2-1; 9 nucleotides agree with TRBD2. Germline CDR1 LNHDA, CDR2 SQIVND (reference sequence). The CDR3 extends over 15 amino acids. The ends lost 4 bases at V and 4 bases at J; junction bases unmatched: 5. CDR3 sequence reads: CASSTPAGGYNEQFF. CDR3 bases: TGTGCCAGTAGTACCCCAGCGGGGGGATACAATGAGCAGTTCTTC.

For the CDR3, the DNA is TGTGCCAGCTCACCTCAAGACGAAGGGGACCTCTCTGGAAACACCATATATTTT. It translates to CASSPQDEGDLSGNTIYF. J is TRBJ1-3 and V is TRBV18; perhaps TRBD1 as D (5 bases). Deletions cut 3 bases from V and 0 bases from J, with 18 bases between. The CDR3 sequence is 18 residues long. The germline V gene encodes CDR1 KGHSH and CDR2 LQKENI.

The V gene is TRBV6-5, the J gene TRBJ1-1, with unresolved D. The CDR3 covers 16 residues. Germline V lookup: CDR1 MNHEY, CDR2 SVGAGI. V shed 0 bases and J shed 4 bases, with 15 bases lying between them. The CDR3 DNA reads as TGTGCCAGCAGTTACTCAATTTCGGGAGGACCCACTGAAGCTTTCTTT. Amino acids: CASSYSISGGPTEAFF.

The chain has TRBV5-1 and TRBJ1-1, with D possibly TRBD1 on 5 matching bases. Per germline, CDR1 SGHRS and CDR2 YFSETQ. Trimming shortened V by 0 bases and J by 4 bases, and 13 bases separated the two germline ends. This CDR3 contains 15 residues. CDR3 bases: TGCGCCAGCAGCTTGGAATGGACATCCACCACTGAAGCTTTCTTT. Residues: CASSLEWTSTTEAFF. Full variable domain (outside the CDR3, taken from reference TRBV5-1 and TRBJ1-1): KAGVTQTPRYLIKTRGQQVTLSCSPISGHRSVSWYQQTPGQGLQFLFEYFSETQRNKGNFPGRFSGRQFSNSRSEMNVSTLELGDSALYLCASSLEWTSTTEAFFGQGTRLTVV.

This sequence joins TRBV28 and TRBJ1-1, with TRBD1 matching over 11 bases. The junction had 16 bases not matched to a gene; V was cut back by 5 bases and J by 5 bases. The germline gives CDR1 MDHEN, CDR2 SYDVKM. CDR3 length equals 18 residues. Here the CDR3 reads CASSPGTGTGGVRTEAFF. Written as DNA, the CDR3 is TGTGCCAGCAGTCCGGGCACCGGGACAGGGGGGGTAAGGACTGAAGCTTTCTTT.

This chain uses TRBV7-9 with TRBJ1-5; D perhaps matches TRBD1 (5 bases). The V gene's germline CDR1 is SEHNR and CDR2 FQNEAQ (reference sequence). CDR3 size: 12 residues. Trimming shortened V by 0 bases and J by 11 bases, and 8 bases separated the two germline ends. CDR3 protein: CASSLAGGAQHF. The CDR3 DNA is TGTGCCAGCAGCTTAGCTGGAGGGGCCCAGCATTTT.

The chain is built from TRBV27 and TRBJ1-2; possibly TRBD1 for D (6 bases). Germline lookup yields CDR1 MNHEY and CDR2 SMNVEV (reference sequence). The V end was cut by 4 bases, the J end by 0 bases, with 15 bases between. The CDR3 consists of 16 residues. The CDR3 region has the DNA TGTGCCAGCAGTTCCCAGACAGGCCCAGCTAACTATGGCTACACCTTC. This codes for CASSSQTGPANYGYTF.

The chain uses TRBV6-5 and TRBJ2-1; D gene unclear. Trimming took 2 bases from V and 3 from J, leaving 5 bases between them. CDR1 is MNHEY and CDR2 is SVGAGI in the germline V gene. The CDR3 covers 13 residues. The CDR3 protein is CASSYRYYNEQFF. As DNA, the CDR3 is TGTGCCAGCAGTTACCGTTACTACAATGAGCAGTTCTTC.